This T cell receptor (beta chain) emerged from a study of cytomegalovirus exposure and HLA in healthy donors. Germline CDR1 is SGHVS and CDR2 is FQNEAQ. V lost 5 bases and J lost 2; bases outside the gene matches: 8. There are 15 residues in the CDR3. Everyone who donated was a healthy bone marrow donor. Study-wide results and limits: The dataset shows that most TCR sequences were rare, while some public TCRs occurred in many donors. Presence/absence analyses assumed roughly uniform sequencing depth across donors, which may not hold. With further analysis later on, most CMV-associated TCR beta chains appeared HLA-restricted.

Worth noting for this clone: Its antigen is unknown.

With 60 Vbeta and 13 Jbeta primers, the PCR was carried out. Generated by immunoSEQ multiplex PCR, the TCRdb table keeps only in-frame clones and is missing some. The sample consists of roughly 93,000 clones, around 76% of them appearing once. The rearrangement joins TRBV7-8 to TRBJ2-7; 8 nucleotides align to TRBD1. The source is a human donor in good health. The sample consisted of PBMCs. The CDR3 DNA follows: TGTGCCAGCAGCAGCCGGCAGGGGGCGACCTACGAGCAGTACTTC. It yields the protein CASSSRQGATYEQYF.